Each of the 27 T cell receptor beta chains below was sequenced from the same sample in a study of T cells after yellow fever vaccination. TCRdb passed the 5' RACE reads through MiXCR, listing each CDR3 protein once. Among 450,000 to 550,000 distinct CDR3 sequences listed, about a fifth were seen once. Source: PBMCs, taken 15 days after the yellow fever booster vaccination. These receptors were taken from a young man who received the YFV17D yellow fever vaccine.

This clonotype was observed a few times. This rearrangement joins TRBV5-5 to TRBJ2-2, with D possibly TRBD2 on 5 matching bases. Germline V gene lookup returns CDR1 SGHKS and CDR2 YYEKEE (reference sequence). The ends were cut back, 4 bases at V and 2 bases at J, with 12 bases in the middle. The CDR3 is 15 residues long. The CDR3 reads CASSAFEGNTGELFF. CDR3 coding DNA: TGTGCCAGCAGCGCCTTTGAGGGAAACACCGGGGAGCTGTTTTTT.

The rearrangement joins TRBV27 to TRBJ2-6; 8 nucleotides align to TRBD2. CDR1 is MNHEY, CDR2 SMNVEV, per germline (reference sequence). CDR3 length: 18 amino acids. Germline trimming cut 7 bases from V and 3 bases from J; bases unmatched to any gene: 14. The CDR3 loop reads CASTPFTTGRGGANVLTF. DNA of the CDR3: TGTGCCAGCACCCCTTTTACCACCGGGAGGGGTGGGGCCAACGTCCTGACTTTC.

This clonotype has a handful of counts. The rearrangement uses TRBV10-1 and TRBJ2-7; 8 bases are a match to TRBD1. The V gene end was trimmed by 2 bases and the J gene end by 6 bases; junction bases not matched to a gene: 9. CDR3 length: 15 amino acids. The V gene's germline CDR1 is WNHNN and CDR2 SYGVQD (reference sequence). The CDR3, as DNA: TGCGCCAGCAGTGAGGGTGGGACAGGCCCTGGCGAGCAGTACTTC. This encodes CASSEGGTGPGEQYF.

This chain uses TRBV29-1 with TRBJ1-5, with 7 bases aligning to TRBD1. CDR3 size: 12 residues. Trimming took 4 bases from V and 6 from J; bases not matched to a gene: 3. Germline-derived CDR1 and CDR2 are SQVTM and ANQGSEA. CDR3 sequence: CSVGQGGQPQHF. CDR3 nucleotides: TGCAGCGTTGGGCAGGGGGGTCAGCCCCAGCATTTT.

This clonotype has a handful of counts. This rearrangement joins TRBV14 to TRBJ2-5, with 13 nucleotides matching TRBD2. Germline V gene lookup returns CDR1 SGHDN and CDR2 FVKESK. V trimming: 0 bases; J trimming: 2 bases; junction bases outside the gene matches: 3. The CDR3 is 17 residues long. Here the CDR3 reads CASSQDLGLAGQETQYF. CDR3 in DNA: TGTGCCAGCAGCCAAGATCTGGGACTAGCGGGACAAGAGACCCAGTACTTC.

The genes are TRBV28 and TRBJ2-7, with D maybe TRBD2 (5 bases). Looked up from germline, CDR1 is MDHEN and CDR2 is SYDVKM. V shed 7 bases and J shed 7 bases, with 20 bases lying between them. This CDR3 has 14 residues. CDR3 loop: CASKLGLSGAEQYF. Here the CDR3 DNA reads TGTGCCAGCAAACTCGGACTCTCGGGTGCAGAGCAGTACTTC.

The chain couples TRBV10-3 to TRBJ2-2; 8 nucleotides line up with TRBD2. V shed 2 bases, J shed 5 bases, and the junction held 4 bases outside the gene matches. Germline V gives CDR1 ENHRY, CDR2 SYGVKD. The CDR3 covers 15 residues. The DNA for the CDR3 is TGTGCCATCAGTGAGAGCCGGGGGGGAACCGGGGAGCTGTTTTTT. Translation gives CAISESRGGTGELFF.

The V call is TRBV12-3 or TRBV12-4, the J call TRBJ2-1; D gene ambiguous. The ends were cut back, 3 bases at V and 7 bases at J, with 16 bases in the middle. CDR3 length: 15 amino acids. The CDR3 region is CASSFPATQANEQFF. The CDR3 coding sequence is TGTGCCAGCAGTTTCCCAGCGACTCAAGCTAATGAGCAGTTCTTC.

About this clonotype: A read error may account for a junction end that differs from germline. Written as DNA, the CDR3 is TGTTCTAGTGCTACTATAGCGGGGACCCCCCCCGGCGAGCAGTACTTC. Its protein product is CSSATIAGTPPGEQYF. The chain joins TRBV12-5 to TRBJ2-7, with 8 bases aligning to TRBD2. CDR3 size: 16 residues. Germline V CDR1 and CDR2: LGHNT, FRNRAP.

This clonotype has a handful of counts. The rearrangement joins TRBV9 to TRBJ2-2; TRBD2 aligns across 10 bases. The CDR3 has 16 amino acids. CDR1 SGDLS and CDR2 YYNGEE come from the germline V gene. The V and J ends lost 6 bases and 4 bases, in that order; junction bases with no gene match: 9. The CDR3 DNA follows: TGTGCCAGCACCCGGATGGCTAGCGGGAGCACCGGGGAGCTGTTTTTT. Protein: CASTRMASGSTGELFF.

J is TRBJ2-1 and V is TRBV6-4, with D uncertain. CDR3 length: 15 residues. CDR1 is MRHNA, CDR2 SNTAGT, per germline. The V end lost 4 bases, the J end lost 1 base, and 11 bases lay between the germline ends. This chain's CDR3 is CASSGLLSSYNEQFF. The CDR3, as DNA: TGTGCCAGCAGTGGCCTCTTATCTTCCTACAATGAGCAGTTCTTC.

This clonotype was recorded many times. The chain is built from TRBV6-5 and TRBJ1-5, with a weak D call TRBD1 (5 bases). Trimming removed 8 bases at V and 3 bases at J, with 11 bases between. This CDR3 is 13 amino acids long. Germline lookup yields CDR1 MNHEY and CDR2 SVGAGI. CDR3 in amino acids: CASGRAHNQPQHF. In nucleotides, the CDR3 is TGTGCCAGCGGCAGGGCCCACAATCAGCCCCAGCATTTT.

The chain couples TRBV5-1 to TRBJ1-4; 9 bases map to TRBD1. The CDR3 runs 16 residues. The germline V gene encodes CDR1 SGHRS and CDR2 YFSETQ. The V and J ends lost 5 bases and 8 bases, in that order; junction bases with no gene match: 13. The CDR3 reads CASSNQPGQGGEKLFF. In DNA, the CDR3 is TGCGCCAGCAGTAATCAGCCGGGACAGGGAGGCGAAAAACTGTTTTTT.

The V gene is TRBV7-6, the J gene TRBJ2-3; 10 nucleotides agree with TRBD2. After removal of 1 base from V and 4 bases from J, the junction contained 8 bases not matched to a gene. This CDR3 is 17 amino acids long. Germline loops: CDR1 SGHVS, CDR2 FNYEAQ. CDR3 amino acids: CASSLGELAGNPDTQYF. In DNA, the CDR3 is TGTGCCAGCAGCTTAGGGGAACTAGCGGGGAACCCAGATACGCAGTATTTT.

The table lists this clonotype with a few counts. The chain couples TRBV5-1 to TRBJ2-5; TRBD1 matches 8 bases. The ends lost 3 bases at V and 3 bases at J; junction bases unmatched: 7. The CDR3 sequence is 15 residues long. From germline, CDR1 is SGHRS and CDR2 YFSETQ. The DNA for the CDR3 is TGCGCCAGCAGCTCCGGGACAGGAGTAAAAGAGACCCAGTACTTC. Amino acids: CASSSGTGVKETQYF.

The chain joins TRBV28 to TRBJ2-1; a possible D gene is TRBD2 (6 bases). V lost 7 bases and J 10 bases, leaving 14 bases between the germline ends. CDR1 and CDR2 (germline): MDHEN, SYDVKM. This CDR3 has 12 residues. The CDR3 DNA reads as TGTGCCAGCATAAGCTTGGGGAGGGAGCAGTTCTTC. Its translation is CASISLGREQFF.

The chain uses TRBV7-9 and TRBJ1-1; a possible D gene is TRBD1 (6 bases). CDR1 SEHNR and CDR2 FQNEAQ come from the germline V gene (reference sequence). The CDR3 has 14 residues. The V end lost 4 bases, the J end lost 1 base, and 10 bases lay between the germline ends. CDR3 in amino acids: CASSSRTENTEAFF. The CDR3 nucleotides are TGTGCCAGCAGCTCAAGGACAGAGAACACTGAAGCTTTCTTT.

Only a few counts were recorded for this clonotype. The chain is built from TRBV20-1 and TRBJ1-1, with D uncertain. V was cut by 1 base and J by 5 bases, with 14 bases left in between. This CDR3 has 14 amino acids. Germline V gene sequence: CDR1 DFQATT, CDR2 SNEGSKA (reference sequence). The CDR3 loop is CSARVPTARTEAFF. Here the CDR3 DNA reads TGCAGTGCTAGAGTCCCGACCGCGCGGACTGAAGCTTTCTTT.

This clonotype was picked up one time. The chain has TRBV5-1 and TRBJ1-5, with TRBD1 identical over 10 bases. The length of the CDR3 is 15 residues. CDR1 is SGHRS and CDR2 is YFSETQ in the germline V gene. The V and J ends lost 2 bases and 3 bases, in that order; junction bases with no gene match: 2. The DNA for the CDR3 is TGCGCCAGCAGCTTTGGGACAGGGGACAATCAGCCCCAGCATTTT. Residues: CASSFGTGDNQPQHF. Combining the CDR3 with reference TRBV5-1 and TRBJ1-5 gives the whole variable domain KAGVTQTPRYLIKTRGQQVTLSCSPISGHRSVSWYQQTPGQGLQFLFEYFSETQRNKGNFPGRFSGRQFSNSRSEMNVSTLELGDSALYLCASSFGTGDNQPQHFGDGTRLSIL.

The rearrangement links TRBV10-3 to TRBJ2-2; perhaps TRBD2 as D (6 bases). Per the germline V gene, CDR1 is ENHRY and CDR2 is SYGVKD. Trimming shortened V by 6 bases and J by 4 bases, and 15 bases separated the two germline ends. The CDR3 is 15 residues long. The chain's CDR3 is CAIRGTVGGTGELFF. CDR3 coding DNA: TGTGCCATCAGAGGGACCGTGGGGGGCACCGGGGAGCTGTTTTTT.

The rearrangement joins TRBV19 to TRBJ2-2; D gene uncertain. Trimming took 3 bases from V and 8 from J, leaving 13 bases between them. Germline values: CDR1 LNHDA, CDR2 SQIVND (reference sequence). This CDR3 spans 14 amino acids. Here the CDR3 DNA reads TGTGCCAGTAGTATTGATCGATCGGGTGGGGAGCTGTTTTTT. Translated, it gives CASSIDRSGGELFF.

This chain uses TRBV5-1 with TRBJ2-5; 10 bases match TRBD1. V lost 4 bases to trimming and J lost 3 bases; unmatched junction nucleotides: 12. The CDR3 extends over 17 amino acids. The germline V gene has CDR1 SGHRS and CDR2 YFSETQ. CDR3 in DNA: TGCGCCAGCAGCGCGGTGGTTTGGGACAGGGGCAAAGAGACCCAGTACTTC. Its translation: CASSAVVWDRGKETQYF.

The chain links TRBV15 to TRBJ2-1; D not certain. Germline V gene data show CDR1 as LNHNV and CDR2 as YYDKDF (reference sequence). Trimming removed 0 bases at V and 4 bases at J, with 10 bases between. The length of the CDR3 is 15 residues. The CDR3 nucleotides are TGTGCCACCAGCAGAGATCCTGGTCTGTACAATGAGCAGTTCTTC. Translation: CATSRDPGLYNEQFF.

The chain employs TRBV7-2 and TRBJ2-1; TRBD2 might be the D (6 bases). Germline CDR1 and CDR2: SGHTA and FQGNSA. CDR3 size: 12 residues. V was cut by 9 bases and J by 10 bases, with 16 bases left in between. The CDR3 spells CASNSLGGEQFF. CDR3 in DNA: TGTGCCAGTAACTCCCTTGGGGGGGAGCAGTTCTTC.

The table lists this clonotype with a few counts. The V gene is TRBV14, the J gene TRBJ2-5, with D possibly matching TRBD1 (6 bases). Trimming stripped 1 base from V and 1 base from J, with 13 bases between. Germline V lookup: CDR1 SGHDN, CDR2 FVKESK. There are 16 residues in the CDR3. CDR3 region: CASSQAGTGIQETQYF. The CDR3 DNA follows: TGTGCCAGCAGCCAAGCGGGAACAGGGATCCAAGAGACCCAGTACTTC.

The gene calls are TRBV9 and TRBJ2-1, with D uncertain. V was trimmed by 0 bases and J by 8 bases, leaving 6 bases between them. The CDR3 has 12 amino acids. Germline assignment: CDR1 SGDLS and CDR2 YYNGEE. Here the CDR3 reads CASSVGPYEQFF. In DNA form, the CDR3 reads TGTGCCAGCAGCGTAGGCCCCTATGAGCAGTTCTTC.

Regarding this clonotype: The germline gene is not matched at one end of the junction; a read error may be the cause. The chain is built from TRBV12-3 or TRBV12-4 and TRBJ1-2, with TRBD1 identical over 10 bases. The CDR3 contains 14 residues. The CDR3 DNA follows: TGTGCCAGCAGTTTCCTGGGACAGGGGTTGGGGTTATCCTTC. Translating it yields CASSFLGQGLGLSF.